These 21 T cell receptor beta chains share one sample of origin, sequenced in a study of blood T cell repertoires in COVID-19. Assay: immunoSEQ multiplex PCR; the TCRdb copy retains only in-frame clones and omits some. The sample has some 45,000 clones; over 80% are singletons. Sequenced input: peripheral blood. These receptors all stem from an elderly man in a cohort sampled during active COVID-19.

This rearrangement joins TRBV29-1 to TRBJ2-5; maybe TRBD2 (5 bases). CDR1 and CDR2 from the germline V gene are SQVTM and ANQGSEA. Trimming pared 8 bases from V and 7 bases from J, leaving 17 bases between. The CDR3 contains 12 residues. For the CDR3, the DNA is TGCAGCCCTGTGGCCCGGGAAAGGACCCAGTACTTC. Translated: CSPVARERTQYF.

CDR3 nucleotides: TGTGCCGGCCGACTAGTCGGGTCCCAGTACTTC. Encoded protein: CAGRLVGSQYF. V and J are TRBV6-5 and TRBJ2-5; TRBD2 might be the D (6 bases). The V end lost 11 bases, the J end lost 9 bases, and 16 bases lay between the germline ends. Germline CDR1 MNHEY, CDR2 SVGAGI. The CDR3 is 11 amino acids.

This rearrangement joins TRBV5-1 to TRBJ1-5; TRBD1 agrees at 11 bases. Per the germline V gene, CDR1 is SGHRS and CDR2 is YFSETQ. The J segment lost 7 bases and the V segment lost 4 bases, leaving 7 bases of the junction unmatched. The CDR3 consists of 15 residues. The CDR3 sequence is CASSLGQGGHQPQHF. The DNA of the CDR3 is TGCGCCAGCAGCCTGGGACAGGGGGGGCACCAGCCCCAGCATTTT.

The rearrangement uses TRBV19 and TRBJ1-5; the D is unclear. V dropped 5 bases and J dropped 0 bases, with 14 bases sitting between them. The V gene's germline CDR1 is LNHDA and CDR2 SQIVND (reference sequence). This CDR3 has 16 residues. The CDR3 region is CASSPRQDYSNQPQHF. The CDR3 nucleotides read TGTGCCAGTAGTCCCCGACAAGACTATAGCAATCAGCCCCAGCATTTT.

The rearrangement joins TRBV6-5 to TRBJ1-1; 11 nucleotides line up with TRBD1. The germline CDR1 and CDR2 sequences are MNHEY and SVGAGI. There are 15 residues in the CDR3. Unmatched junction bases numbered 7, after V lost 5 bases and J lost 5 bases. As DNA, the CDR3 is TGTGCCAGCAGTAGAGGACAGGGGGCAAATACTGAAGCTTTCTTT. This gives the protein CASSRGQGANTEAFF.

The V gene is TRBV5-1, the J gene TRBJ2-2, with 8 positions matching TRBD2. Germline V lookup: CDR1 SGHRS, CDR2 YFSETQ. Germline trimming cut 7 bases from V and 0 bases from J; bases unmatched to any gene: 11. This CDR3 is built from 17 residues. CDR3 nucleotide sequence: TGCGCCAGCGGAGTAGCGGGGCGACTCGCGAACACCGGGGAGCTGTTTTTT. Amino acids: CASGVAGRLANTGELFF.

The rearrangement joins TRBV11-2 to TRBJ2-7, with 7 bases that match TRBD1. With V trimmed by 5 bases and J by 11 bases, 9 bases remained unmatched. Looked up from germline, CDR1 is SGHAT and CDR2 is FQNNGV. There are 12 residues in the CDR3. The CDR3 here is CASSERQGVEYF. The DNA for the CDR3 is TGTGCCAGCAGCGAGCGACAGGGTGTTGAGTACTTC.

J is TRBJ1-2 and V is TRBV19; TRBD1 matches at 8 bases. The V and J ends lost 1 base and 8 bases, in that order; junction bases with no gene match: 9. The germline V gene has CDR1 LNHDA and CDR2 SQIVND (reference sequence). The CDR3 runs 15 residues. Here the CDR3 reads CASSIATGARLGYTF. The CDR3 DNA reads TGTGCCAGTAGTATAGCGACAGGGGCGCGCTTGGGCTACACCTTC.

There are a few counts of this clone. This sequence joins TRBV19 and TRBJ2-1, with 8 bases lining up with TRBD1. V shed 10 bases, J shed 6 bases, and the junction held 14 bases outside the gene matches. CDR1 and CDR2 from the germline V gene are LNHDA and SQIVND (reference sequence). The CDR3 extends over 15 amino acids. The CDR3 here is CATLLRTGGSNEQFF. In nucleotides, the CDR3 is TGTGCCACCCTTCTCAGAACAGGGGGATCCAATGAGCAGTTCTTC. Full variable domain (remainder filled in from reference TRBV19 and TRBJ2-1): DGGITQSPKYLFRKEGQNVTLSCEQNLNHDAMYWYRQDPGQGLRLIYYSQIVNDFQKGDIAEGYSVSREKKESFPLTVTSAQKNPTAFYLCATLLRTGGSNEQFFGPGTRLTVL.

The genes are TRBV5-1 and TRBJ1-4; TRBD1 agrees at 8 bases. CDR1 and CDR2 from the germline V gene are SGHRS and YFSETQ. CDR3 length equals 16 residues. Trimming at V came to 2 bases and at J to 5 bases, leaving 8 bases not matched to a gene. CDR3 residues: CASSFFGTGGNEKLFF. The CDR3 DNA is TGCGCCAGCAGCTTTTTCGGGACAGGCGGAAATGAAAAACTGTTTTTT. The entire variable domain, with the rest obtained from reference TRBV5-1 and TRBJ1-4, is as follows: KAGVTQTPRYLIKTRGQQVTLSCSPISGHRSVSWYQQTPGQGLQFLFEYFSETQRNKGNFPGRFSGRQFSNSRSEMNVSTLELGDSALYLCASSFFGTGGNEKLFFGSGTQLSVL.

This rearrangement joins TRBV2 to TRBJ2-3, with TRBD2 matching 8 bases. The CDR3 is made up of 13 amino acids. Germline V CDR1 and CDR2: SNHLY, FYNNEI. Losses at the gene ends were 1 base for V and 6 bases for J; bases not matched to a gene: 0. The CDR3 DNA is TGTGCCAGCAGTGAAGGACTAGCGGATACGCAGTATTTT. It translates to CASSEGLADTQYF.

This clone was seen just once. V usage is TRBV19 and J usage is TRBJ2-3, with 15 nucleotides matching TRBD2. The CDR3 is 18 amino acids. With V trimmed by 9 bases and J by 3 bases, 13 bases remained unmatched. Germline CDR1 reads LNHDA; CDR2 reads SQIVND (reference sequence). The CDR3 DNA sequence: TGTGCCAGCCGACCCCCAAGGGGACTAGCGGGGGGAACAGATACGCAGTATTTT. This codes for CASRPPRGLAGGTDTQYF. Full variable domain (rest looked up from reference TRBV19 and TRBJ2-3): DGGITQSPKYLFRKEGQNVTLSCEQNLNHDAMYWYRQDPGQGLRLIYYSQIVNDFQKGDIAEGYSVSREKKESFPLTVTSAQKNPTAFYLCASRPPRGLAGGTDTQYFGPGTRLTVL.

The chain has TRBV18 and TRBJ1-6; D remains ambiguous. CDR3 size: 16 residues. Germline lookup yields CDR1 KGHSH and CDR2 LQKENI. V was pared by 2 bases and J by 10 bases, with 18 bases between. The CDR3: CASSPSSATVGSPLHF. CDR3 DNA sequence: TGTGCCAGCTCACCATCCAGCGCTACGGTTGGATCACCCCTCCACTTT.

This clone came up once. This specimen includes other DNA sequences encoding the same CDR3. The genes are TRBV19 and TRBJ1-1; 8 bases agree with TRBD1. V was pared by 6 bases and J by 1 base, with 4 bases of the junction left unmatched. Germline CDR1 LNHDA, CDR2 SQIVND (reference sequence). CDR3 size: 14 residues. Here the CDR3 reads CASSRDRRNTEAFF. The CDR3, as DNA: TGTGCCAGTAGCCGGGACAGGAGGAACACTGAAGCTTTCTTT. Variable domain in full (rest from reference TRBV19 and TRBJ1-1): DGGITQSPKYLFRKEGQNVTLSCEQNLNHDAMYWYRQDPGQGLRLIYYSQIVNDFQKGDIAEGYSVSREKKESFPLTVTSAQKNPTAFYLCASSRDRRNTEAFFGQGTRLTVV.

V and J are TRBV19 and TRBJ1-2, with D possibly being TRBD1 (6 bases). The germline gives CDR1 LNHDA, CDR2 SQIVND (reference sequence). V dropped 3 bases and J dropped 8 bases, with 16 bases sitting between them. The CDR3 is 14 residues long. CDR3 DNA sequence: TGTGCCAGTAGTATTATACAGGGATCTTCAGGCTACACCTTC. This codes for CASSIIQGSSGYTF.

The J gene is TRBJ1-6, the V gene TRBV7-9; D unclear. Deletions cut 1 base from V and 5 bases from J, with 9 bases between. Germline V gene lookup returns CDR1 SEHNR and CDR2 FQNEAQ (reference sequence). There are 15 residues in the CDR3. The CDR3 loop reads CASSLGSTNNSPLHF. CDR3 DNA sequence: TGTGCCAGCAGCTTAGGGTCAACTAATAATTCACCCCTCCACTTT.

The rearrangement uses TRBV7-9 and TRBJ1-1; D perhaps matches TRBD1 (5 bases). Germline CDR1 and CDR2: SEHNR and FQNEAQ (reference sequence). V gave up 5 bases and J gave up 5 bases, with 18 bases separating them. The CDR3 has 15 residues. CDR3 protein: CASSPGGLVGTEAFF. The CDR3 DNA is TGTGCCAGCAGCCCCGGGGGTCTGGTAGGGACTGAAGCTTTCTTT.

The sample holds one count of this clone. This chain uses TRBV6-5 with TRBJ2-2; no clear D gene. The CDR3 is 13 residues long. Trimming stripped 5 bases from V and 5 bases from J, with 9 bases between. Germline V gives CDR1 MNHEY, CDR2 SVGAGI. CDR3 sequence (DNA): TGTGCCAGCAGTCCCCTCGGGACCGGGGAGCTGTTTTTT. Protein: CASSPLGTGELFF.

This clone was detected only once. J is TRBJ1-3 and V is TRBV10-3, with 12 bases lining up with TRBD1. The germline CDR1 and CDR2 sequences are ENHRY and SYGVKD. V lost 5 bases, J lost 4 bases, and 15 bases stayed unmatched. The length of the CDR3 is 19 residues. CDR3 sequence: CAISRQPGQGAPGGNTIYF. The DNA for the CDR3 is TGTGCCATCAGTAGACAACCGGGACAGGGGGCTCCTGGGGGAAACACCATATATTTT.

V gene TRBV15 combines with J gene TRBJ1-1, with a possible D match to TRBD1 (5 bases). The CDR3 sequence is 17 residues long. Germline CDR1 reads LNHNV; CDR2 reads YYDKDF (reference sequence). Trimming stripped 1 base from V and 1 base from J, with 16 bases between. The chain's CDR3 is CATSRGQGFSWNTEAFF. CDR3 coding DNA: TGTGCCACCAGCAGAGGCCAGGGATTTAGCTGGAACACTGAAGCTTTCTTT.

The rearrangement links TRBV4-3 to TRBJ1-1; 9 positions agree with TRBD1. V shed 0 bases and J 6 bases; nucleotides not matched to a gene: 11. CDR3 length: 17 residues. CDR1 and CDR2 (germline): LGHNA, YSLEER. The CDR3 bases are TGCGCCAGCAGCCAAGATGTTATCGGACAGGGGTTATCTGAAGCTTTCTTT. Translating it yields CASSQDVIGQGLSEAFF.